This is a list of T cell receptor beta chains from one sample in a study of cytomegalovirus exposure and HLA in healthy donors. Generated by immunoSEQ multiplex PCR, the TCRdb table keeps only in-frame clones and is missing some. The sample holds about 76,000 clones, roughly 94% seen once. The sequencing input was PBMCs. These receptors were collected from a man aged 18 to 29 in good health and CMV-seropositive. Both conserved end residues are part of each CDR3. The order of the fields is D gene, J gene, V gene, clone size, CDR3 protein, CDR3 DNA. The D gene is left open where the match is weak. Rows give clone size only sometimes, using once, few, many, or a class for an expanded clone.

d_call: .
j_call: TRBJ1-1
v_call: TRBV30
clone_size: .
cdr3_aa: CAWLREAAEAFF
cdr3_nt: TGTGCCTGGTTGAGGGAAGCGGCTGAAGCTTTCTTT

d_call: .
j_call: TRBJ2-5
v_call: TRBV21-1
clone_size: .
cdr3_aa: CASSTWTSPKTQYF
cdr3_nt: TGTGCCAGCAGCACCTGGACTAGCCCGAAGACCCAGTACTTC

d_call: .
j_call: TRBJ2-5
v_call: TRBV28
clone_size: .
cdr3_aa: CASSSDLQETQYF
cdr3_nt: TGTGCCAGCAGTTCCGACTTACAAGAGACCCAGTACTTC

d_call: TRBD1
j_call: TRBJ1-5
v_call: TRBV6-5
clone_size: .
cdr3_aa: CASSSSTGARNQPQHF
cdr3_nt: TGTGCCAGCAGTTCTTCAACAGGGGCGCGCAATCAGCCCCAGCATTTT

d_call: TRBD2
j_call: TRBJ2-7
v_call: TRBV11-2
clone_size: .
cdr3_aa: CASSHTSGRAIGEQYF
cdr3_nt: TGTGCCAGCAGCCATACTAGCGGGAGGGCAATAGGCGAGCAGTACTTC

d_call: .
j_call: TRBJ1-1
v_call: TRBV6-1
clone_size: .
cdr3_aa: CASRGRSNTEAFF
cdr3_nt: TGTGCCAGCAGGGGGCGGTCGAACACTGAAGCTTTCTTT

d_call: TRBD2
j_call: TRBJ2-7
v_call: TRBV7-8
clone_size: .
cdr3_aa: CASSSPGTSGNSYEQYF
cdr3_nt: TGTGCCAGCAGCTCCCCAGGGACTAGCGGGAACTCCTACGAGCAGTACTTC

d_call: TRBD1
j_call: TRBJ2-7
v_call: TRBV7-9
clone_size: .
cdr3_aa: CASSLGGLGQGNRGEQYF
cdr3_nt: TGTGCCAGCAGCTTAGGGGGTTTGGGACAGGGCAACCGAGGCGAGCAGTACTTC

d_call: .
j_call: TRBJ1-2
v_call: TRBV28
clone_size: .
cdr3_aa: CASSADSRIYGYTF
cdr3_nt: TGTGCCAGCAGCGCGGACAGCAGAATCTATGGCTACACCTTC

d_call: .
j_call: TRBJ2-7
v_call: TRBV9
clone_size: .
cdr3_aa: CASSPGGSGYEQYF
cdr3_nt: TGTGCCAGCAGTCCCGGTGGTAGCGGCTACGAGCAGTACTTC

d_call: TRBD2
j_call: TRBJ2-3
v_call: TRBV5-4
clone_size: .
cdr3_aa: CASSLGGALAGGSTDTQYF
cdr3_nt: TGTGCCAGCAGCTTGGGGGGGGCGCTAGCGGGAGGAAGCACAGATACGCAGTATTTT

d_call: .
j_call: TRBJ2-5
v_call: TRBV10-2
clone_size: .
cdr3_aa: CASSSVETQYF
cdr3_nt: TGCGCCAGCAGTTCGGTAGAGACCCAGTACTTC

d_call: TRBD2
j_call: TRBJ2-7
v_call: TRBV4-1
clone_size: few
cdr3_aa: CASSPSGRSSYEQYF
cdr3_nt: TGCGCCAGCAGCCCTAGCGGGAGGAGCTCCTACGAGCAGTACTTC

d_call: TRBD2
j_call: TRBJ2-6
v_call: TRBV28
clone_size: .
cdr3_aa: CASGGGFRSGANVLTF
cdr3_nt: TGTGCCAGTGGGGGAGGGTTCCGCTCTGGGGCCAACGTCCTGACTTTC